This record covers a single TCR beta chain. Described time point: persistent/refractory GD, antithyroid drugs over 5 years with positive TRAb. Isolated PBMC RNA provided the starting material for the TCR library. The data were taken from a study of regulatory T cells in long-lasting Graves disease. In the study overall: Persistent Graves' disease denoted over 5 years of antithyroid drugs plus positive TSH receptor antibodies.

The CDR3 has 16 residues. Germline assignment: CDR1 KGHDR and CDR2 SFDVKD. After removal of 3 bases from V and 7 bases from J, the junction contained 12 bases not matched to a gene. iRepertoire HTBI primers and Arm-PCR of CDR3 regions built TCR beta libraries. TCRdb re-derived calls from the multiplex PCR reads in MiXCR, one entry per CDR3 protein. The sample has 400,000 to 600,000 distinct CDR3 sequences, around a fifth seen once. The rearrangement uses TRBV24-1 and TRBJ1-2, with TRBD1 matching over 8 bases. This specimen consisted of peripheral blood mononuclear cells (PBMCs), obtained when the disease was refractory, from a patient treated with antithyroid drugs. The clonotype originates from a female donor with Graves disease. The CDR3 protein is CATSDTPGGESTGYTF. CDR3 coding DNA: TGTGCCACCAGTGATACACCAGGGGGCGAGTCTACTGGCTACACCTTC.